This TCR beta chain was sequenced for a study of tumor and adjacent non-tumor tissue in lung cancer. As for the study in general: The patients, roughly 9 men and a few women, were roughly 31 to 80 with stage I to III disease. On average, productive TCRbeta reads reached some 4.2 million per sample. Study-level points and caveats: Compared with tumor, normal lung showed significantly lower TCR diversity. Tumor repertoires had a smaller top 100 clone share than normal lung.

TCRbeta libraries were built with three rounds of nested PCR, modified from ARM-PCR. TCRdb re-called the multiplex PCR reads through MiXCR, storing one row per CDR3 protein. The data contain around 100,000 distinct CDR3 sequences, 65% of them singletons. Points on this clonotype: Its antigen is currently unknown.

No cell sorting was done before RNA was extracted from the tissue. More than 3 cm separated this lung sample from the edge of the tumor. Germline loops: CDR1 SGHVS, CDR2 FQNEAQ. V shed 7 bases and J shed 0 bases, with 14 bases lying between them. This CDR3 is built from 15 residues. The sequenced sample consisted of distant non-tumor lung tissue. The rearrangement uses TRBV7-8 and TRBJ2-3; D possibly corresponds to TRBD2 (7 bases). The sequence was obtained from a man under 40 with non-small cell lung cancer. The CDR3 sequence is CASTLGGGSTDTQYF. The CDR3 coding sequence is TGTGCCAGCACCCTAGGGGGGGGGAGCACAGATACGCAGTATTTT.